In this sample, the clone carrying this T cell receptor beta chain turned up a few times. The source of the sample is a study of glioma-infiltrating T cells. Using RNA template, CDR3s of TCR alpha and beta were amplified with iRepertoire arm-PCR. One entry per CDR3 protein, called by TCRdb with MiXCR from the multiplex PCR reads. The profile shows fewer than 500,000 distinct CDR3 sequences, about 40% of them singletons. The sequencing sample was made of glioma tissue, nonneoplastic brain tissue, or PBMCs (not recorded which). The TCR sequence derives from a human donor with low-grade glioma or glioblastoma, undergoing nonglioma brain surgery, or in good health (not recorded which).

The CDR3: CASSFKPTGRRDTQYF. The CDR3 nucleotides are TGTGCCAGCAGCTTCAAGCCGACAGGGCGAAGAGATACGCAGTATTTT. This chain uses TRBV7-2 with TRBJ2-3; 7 positions match TRBD1. Germline CDR1 reads SGHTA; CDR2 reads FQGNSA. The CDR3 has 16 amino acids. V lost 3 bases to trimming and J lost 5 bases; unmatched junction nucleotides: 11.